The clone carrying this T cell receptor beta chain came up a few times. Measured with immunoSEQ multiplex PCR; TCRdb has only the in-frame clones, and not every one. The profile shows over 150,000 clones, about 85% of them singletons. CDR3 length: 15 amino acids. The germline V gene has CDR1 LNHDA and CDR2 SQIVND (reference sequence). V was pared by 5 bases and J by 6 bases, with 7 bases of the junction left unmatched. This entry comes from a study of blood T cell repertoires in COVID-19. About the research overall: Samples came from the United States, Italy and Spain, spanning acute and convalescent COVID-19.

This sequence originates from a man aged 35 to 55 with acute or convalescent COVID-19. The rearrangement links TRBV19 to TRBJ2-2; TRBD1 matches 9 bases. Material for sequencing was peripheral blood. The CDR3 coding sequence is TGTGCCAGTAGTGCTGGGACAGGGCGGGCCGGGGAGCTGTTTTTT. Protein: CASSAGTGRAGELFF.